This T cell receptor beta chain came from a study of cytomegalovirus exposure and HLA in healthy donors (dated by TCRdb to about 2017). Looking at the study overall: The 500 to 700 repertoires of the first cohort and the roughly 120 validation repertoires were produced on the same platform, according to a later analysis. The aim of the study was to test whether cataloging public T cell receptors could identify signatures of past pathogen exposure. The study combined high-throughput TCR immunosequencing, statistical association of individual TCRs with disease status, and machine learning to predict cytomegalovirus infection status. In addition to the first cohort of about 650 subjects, a separate validation cohort of 130 or so different subjects was used. General study outcomes and caveats: A few of the identified cytomegalovirus-associated TCR beta chains were confirmed in vitro to be specific for cytomegalovirus antigens. The authors suggested that the approach could potentially be extended to other disease states and immunological phenotypes. Cytomegalovirus status was reported to be diagnosed by the classifier with high specificity and sensitivity in both the original and validation cohorts. A later analysis lacked HLA typing for the validation cohort, so it scored co-occurrence in that cohort across all 130 or so repertoires. Across donors, most TCR sequences were observed very rarely, whereas some public TCRs were present in many individuals. A later analysis found that TCRs clustered in the first cohort also tended to co-occur in the approximately 120 validation repertoires, with 90% to 95% of cluster scores above 0. The study gave a list of some 150 TCR beta chains associated with cytomegalovirus.

The germline V gene encodes CDR1 SNHLY and CDR2 FYNNEI. The CDR3 contains 15 residues, cysteine and phenylalanine counted. CDR3 DNA only is kept here, 45 bases in frame from base 1. Cut back by 5 bases and 8 bases, the V and J ends lie 19 bases apart. Library generation was performed with the immunoSEQ multiplex PCR assay. Per the source publication's procedure: A statistical classification framework was built to diagnose cytomegalovirus status from the catalog of TCR beta chain sequences. Drawn from immuneACCESS, this table holds only the in-frame rearrangements with V and J called that TCRdb kept. Clones are partly lost; checked studies trace under half to an unresolved V gene and leave the rest unexplained. V and J calls and clone size come straight from that table; D and trimming were deduced from the DNA. Here the sample has about 57,000 clones; 85% to 95% occur a single time. Under 7% of the sample goes to the ten largest clones.

Donors formed part of the validation cohort, which comprised over a hundred subjects and was distinct from the first cohort of under 750 subjects. Comments on this clone: This receptor's antigen is unknown. Base qualities were left out, and no much larger clone turns up one base away.

The clonotype originates from a woman under 30 in good health and CMV-seronegative. Recombination connected TRBV2 to TRBJ2-4; 6 matching bases give a weak D call of TRBD1. Sequenced: PBMCs. This receptor has the CDR3 CASSPLGQISYIQYF. The sequence in DNA is TGTGCCAGCAGTCCACTTGGACAGATTTCGTACATTCAGTACTTC.